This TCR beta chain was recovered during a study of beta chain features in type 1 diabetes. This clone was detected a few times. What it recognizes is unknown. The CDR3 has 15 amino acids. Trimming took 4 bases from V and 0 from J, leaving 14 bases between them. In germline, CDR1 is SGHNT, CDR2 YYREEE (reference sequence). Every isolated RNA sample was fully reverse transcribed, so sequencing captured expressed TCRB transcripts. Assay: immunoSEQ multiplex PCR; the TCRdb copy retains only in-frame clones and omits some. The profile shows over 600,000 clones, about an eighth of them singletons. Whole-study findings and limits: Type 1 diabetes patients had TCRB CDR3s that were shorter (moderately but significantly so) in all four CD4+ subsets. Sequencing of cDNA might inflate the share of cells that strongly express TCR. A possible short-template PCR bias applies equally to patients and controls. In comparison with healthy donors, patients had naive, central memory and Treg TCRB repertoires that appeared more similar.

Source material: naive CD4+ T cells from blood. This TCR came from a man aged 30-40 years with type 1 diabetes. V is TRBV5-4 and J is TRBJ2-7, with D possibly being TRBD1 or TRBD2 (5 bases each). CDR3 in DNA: TGTGCCAGCAGCCCCCCGGCAGGGAGCTCCTACGAGCAGTACTTC. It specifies CASSPPAGSSYEQYF.